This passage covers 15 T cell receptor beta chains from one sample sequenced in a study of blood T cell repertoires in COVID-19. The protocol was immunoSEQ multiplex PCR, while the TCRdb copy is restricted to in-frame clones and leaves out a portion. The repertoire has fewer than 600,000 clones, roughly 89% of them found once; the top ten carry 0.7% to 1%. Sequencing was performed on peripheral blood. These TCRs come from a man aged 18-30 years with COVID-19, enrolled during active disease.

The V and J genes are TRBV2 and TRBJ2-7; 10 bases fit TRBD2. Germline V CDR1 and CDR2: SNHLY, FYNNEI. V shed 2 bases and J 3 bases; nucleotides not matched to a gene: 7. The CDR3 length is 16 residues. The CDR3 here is CASSEYGLAGVYEQYF. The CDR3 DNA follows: TGTGCCAGCAGTGAATATGGCCTAGCGGGAGTCTACGAGCAGTACTTC.

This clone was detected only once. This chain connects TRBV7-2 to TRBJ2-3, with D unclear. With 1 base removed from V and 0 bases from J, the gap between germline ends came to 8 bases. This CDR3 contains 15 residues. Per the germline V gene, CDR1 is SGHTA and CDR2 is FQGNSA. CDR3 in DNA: TGTGCCAGCAGCTTAGAAGCGTCTAGCACAGATACGCAGTATTTT. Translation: CASSLEASSTDTQYF.

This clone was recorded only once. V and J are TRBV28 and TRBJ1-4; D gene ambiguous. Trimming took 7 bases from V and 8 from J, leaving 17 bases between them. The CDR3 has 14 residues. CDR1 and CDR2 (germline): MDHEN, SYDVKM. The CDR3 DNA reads TGTGCCAGCACCCCCCTCCCCTCGGGGGAAAAACTGTTTTTT. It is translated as CASTPLPSGEKLFF.

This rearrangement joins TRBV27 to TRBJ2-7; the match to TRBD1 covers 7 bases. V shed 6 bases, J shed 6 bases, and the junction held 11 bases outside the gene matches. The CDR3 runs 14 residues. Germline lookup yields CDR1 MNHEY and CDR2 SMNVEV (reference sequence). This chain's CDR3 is CASRTGNPTSEQYF. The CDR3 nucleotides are TGTGCCAGCAGGACAGGGAACCCTACTTCCGAGCAGTACTTC.

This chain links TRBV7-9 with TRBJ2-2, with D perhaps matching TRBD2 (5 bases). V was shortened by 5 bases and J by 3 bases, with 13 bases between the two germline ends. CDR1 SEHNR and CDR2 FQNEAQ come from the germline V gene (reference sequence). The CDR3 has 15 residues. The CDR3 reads CASSPRASYTGELFF. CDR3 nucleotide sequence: TGTGCCAGCAGCCCGCGGGCCAGCTACACCGGGGAGCTGTTTTTT.

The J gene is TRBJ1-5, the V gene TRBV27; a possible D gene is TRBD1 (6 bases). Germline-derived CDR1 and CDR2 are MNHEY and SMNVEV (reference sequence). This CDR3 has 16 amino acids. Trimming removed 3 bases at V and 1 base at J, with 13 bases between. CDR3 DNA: TGTGCCAGCAGTTTTCGTGGGGGCGGAAGCAATCAGCCCCAGCATTTT. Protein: CASSFRGGGSNQPQHF.

CDR3 sequence: CSARQDEKLFF. Here the CDR3 DNA reads TGCAGTGCTCGACAGGATGAAAAACTGTTTTTT. The chain has TRBV20-1 and TRBJ1-4; TRBD1 is a possible D gene (6 bases). The CDR3 covers 11 residues. With 5 bases removed from V and 6 bases from J, the gap between germline ends came to 7 bases. The germline CDR1 and CDR2 sequences are DFQATT and SNEGSKA (reference sequence).

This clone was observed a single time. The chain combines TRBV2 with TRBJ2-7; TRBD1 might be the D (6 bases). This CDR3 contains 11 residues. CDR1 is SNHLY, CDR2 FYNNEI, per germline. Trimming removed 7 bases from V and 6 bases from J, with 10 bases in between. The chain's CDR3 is CASTTGSEQYF. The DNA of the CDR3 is TGTGCCAGCACTACAGGGAGCGAGCAGTACTTC. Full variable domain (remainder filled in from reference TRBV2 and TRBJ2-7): EPEVTQTPSHQVTQMGQEVILRCVPISNHLYFYWYRQILGQKVEFLVSFYNNEISEKSEIFDDQFSVERPDGSNFTLKIRSTKLEDSAMYFCASTTGSEQYFGPGTRLTVT.

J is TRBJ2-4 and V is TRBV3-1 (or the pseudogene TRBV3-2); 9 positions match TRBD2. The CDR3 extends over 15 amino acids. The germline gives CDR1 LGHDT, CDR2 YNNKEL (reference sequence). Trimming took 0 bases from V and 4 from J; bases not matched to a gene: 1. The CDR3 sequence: CASSQDLAGKNIQYF. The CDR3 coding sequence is TGTGCCAGCAGCCAAGATCTAGCGGGGAAAAACATTCAGTACTTC.

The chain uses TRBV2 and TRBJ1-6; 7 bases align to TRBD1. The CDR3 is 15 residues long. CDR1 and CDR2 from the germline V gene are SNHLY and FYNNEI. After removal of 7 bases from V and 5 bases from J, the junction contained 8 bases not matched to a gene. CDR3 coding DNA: TGTGCCAGCACCAGAGAGGGGGCCGATAATTCACCCCTCCACTTT. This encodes CASTREGADNSPLHF. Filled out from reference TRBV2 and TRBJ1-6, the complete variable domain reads EPEVTQTPSHQVTQMGQEVILRCVPISNHLYFYWYRQILGQKVEFLVSFYNNEISEKSEIFDDQFSVERPDGSNFTLKIRSTKLEDSAMYFCASTREGADNSPLHFGNGTRLTVT.

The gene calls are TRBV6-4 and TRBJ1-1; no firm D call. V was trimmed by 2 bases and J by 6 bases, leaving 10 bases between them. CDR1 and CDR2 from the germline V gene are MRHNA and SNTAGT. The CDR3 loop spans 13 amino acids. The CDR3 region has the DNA TGTGCCAGCAGTGACACGTCAGAGGCTGAAGCTTTCTTT. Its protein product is CASSDTSEAEAFF.

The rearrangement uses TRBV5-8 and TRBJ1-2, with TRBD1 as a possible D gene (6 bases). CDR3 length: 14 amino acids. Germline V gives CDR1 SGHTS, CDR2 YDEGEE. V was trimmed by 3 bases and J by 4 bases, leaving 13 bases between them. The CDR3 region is CASSSKTGIYGYTF. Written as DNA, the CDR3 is TGTGCCAGCAGCTCAAAGACAGGAATCTATGGCTACACCTTC. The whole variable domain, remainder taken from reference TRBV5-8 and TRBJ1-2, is EAGVTQSPTHLIKTRGQQATLRCSPISGHTSVYWYQQALGLGLQFLLWYDEGEERNRGNFPPRFSGRQFPNYSSELNVNALELEDSALYLCASSSKTGIYGYTFGSGTRLTVV.

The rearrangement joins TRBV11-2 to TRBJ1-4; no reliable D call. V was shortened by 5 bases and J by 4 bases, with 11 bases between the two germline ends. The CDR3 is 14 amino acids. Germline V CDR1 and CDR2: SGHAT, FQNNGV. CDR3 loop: CASSRGGRNEKLFF. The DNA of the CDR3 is TGTGCCAGCAGCCGCGGAGGCCGTAATGAAAAACTGTTTTTT.

The CDR3 DNA reads TGTGCCAGCAGTGAAGGGAGCCTGTGGCCCCAGCATTTT. Protein sequence: CASSEGSLWPQHF. The V call is TRBV6-1, the J call TRBJ1-5; D not certain. The CDR3 length is 13 residues. Germline assignment: CDR1 MNHNS and CDR2 SASEGT. Trimming removed 1 base from V and 9 bases from J, with 10 bases in between.

The DNA of the CDR3 is TGCGCCAGCAGCCCGCTAAACAGGGCAATCTACGAGCAGTACTTC. Its protein product is CASSPLNRAIYEQYF. The V call is TRBV4-1, the J call TRBJ2-7, with D possibly TRBD1 on 6 matching bases. This CDR3 has 15 amino acids. Trimming left V 4 bases short and J 3 bases short, with 16 bases between. In germline, CDR1 is MGHRA, CDR2 YSYEKL.